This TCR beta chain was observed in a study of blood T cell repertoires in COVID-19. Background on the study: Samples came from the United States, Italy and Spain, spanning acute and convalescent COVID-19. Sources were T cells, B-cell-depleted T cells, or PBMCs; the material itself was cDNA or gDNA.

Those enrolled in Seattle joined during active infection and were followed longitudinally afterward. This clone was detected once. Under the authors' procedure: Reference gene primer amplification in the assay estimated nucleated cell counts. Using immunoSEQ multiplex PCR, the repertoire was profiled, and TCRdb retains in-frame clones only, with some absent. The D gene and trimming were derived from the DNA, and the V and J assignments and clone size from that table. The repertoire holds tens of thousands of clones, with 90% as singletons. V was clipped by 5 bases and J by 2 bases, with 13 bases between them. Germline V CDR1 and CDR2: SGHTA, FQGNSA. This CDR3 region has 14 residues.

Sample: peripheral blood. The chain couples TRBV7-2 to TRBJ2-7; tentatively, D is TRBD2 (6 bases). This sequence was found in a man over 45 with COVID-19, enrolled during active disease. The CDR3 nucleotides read TGTGCCAGCAGCCTGCGGGACGGGACCTACGAGCAGTACTTC. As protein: CASSLRDGTYEQYF.